These 24 T cell receptor beta chains were all obtained from the same sample, sequenced in a study of T cell responses to AZD1222 COVID-19 vaccine. Produced via immunoSEQ multiplex PCR; TCRdb's table is partial and in-frame only. Among 80,000 to 95,000 clones listed, roughly 90% were seen once. The sample was peripheral blood, taken on day 0 of MenACWY control vaccination. These TCRs come from an adult in good health.

The V and J genes are TRBV29-1 and TRBJ1-1, with TRBD1 as a possible D gene (6 bases). V was shortened by 7 bases and J by 0 bases, with 18 bases between the two germline ends. Germline assignment: CDR1 SQVTM and CDR2 ANQGSEA. This CDR3 contains 15 residues. For the CDR3, the DNA is TGCAGCGCTAAACAGGGAAGCGGTATGAACACTGAAGCTTTCTTT. Residues: CSAKQGSGMNTEAFF.

This chain joins TRBV19 and TRBJ2-1; 8 bases are shared with TRBD2. The CDR3 contains 17 residues. Losses at the gene ends were 2 bases for V and 6 bases for J; bases not matched to a gene: 12. Germline CDR1 is LNHDA and CDR2 is SQIVND (reference sequence). Written as DNA, the CDR3 is TGTGCCAGTAGTATAAAGGGTTCGGAGGCGGGGGGCAATGAGCAGTTCTTC. This sequence encodes CASSIKGSEAGGNEQFF.

The chain carries TRBV27 and TRBJ2-1; 8 nucleotides agree with TRBD1. Germline lookup yields CDR1 MNHEY and CDR2 SMNVEV (reference sequence). V was pared by 4 bases and J by 5 bases, with 7 bases of the junction left unmatched. The CDR3 has 15 residues. The CDR3 region has the DNA TGTGCCAGCAGTTACCTACCGGACAGGGACAATGAGCAGTTCTTC. Its protein is CASSYLPDRDNEQFF.

The gene calls are TRBV19 and TRBJ2-1, with a possible D match to TRBD1 (5 bases). V lost 5 bases and J 1 base, leaving 9 bases between the germline ends. The germline CDR1 and CDR2 sequences are LNHDA and SQIVND (reference sequence). CDR3 length equals 14 residues. The CDR3 region is CASSPQGSYNEQFF. The CDR3 DNA sequence: TGTGCCAGTAGTCCGCAGGGATCCTACAATGAGCAGTTCTTC. Full variable domain (missing parts from reference TRBV19 and TRBJ2-1): DGGITQSPKYLFRKEGQNVTLSCEQNLNHDAMYWYRQDPGQGLRLIYYSQIVNDFQKGDIAEGYSVSREKKESFPLTVTSAQKNPTAFYLCASSPQGSYNEQFFGPGTRLTVL.

This clone was recorded only once. V is TRBV28 and J is TRBJ2-3, with 7 bases lining up with TRBD1. Germline loops: CDR1 MDHEN, CDR2 SYDVKM. V was pared by 4 bases and J by 1 base, with 5 bases of the junction left unmatched. This CDR3 is 15 amino acids long. The CDR3 DNA sequence: TGTGCCAGCAGTTCCGACAGGGCCCGCACAGATACGCAGTATTTT. Translated, it gives CASSSDRARTDTQYF.

This chain links TRBV7-8 with TRBJ2-6, with TRBD1 identical over 7 bases. CDR3 size: 16 residues. The trim removed 5 bases at V and 0 bases at J, leaving 4 bases unmatched. Germline V CDR1 and CDR2: SGHVS, FQNEAQ. For the CDR3, the DNA is TGTGCCAGCAGCCATGACAGGGACTCTGGGGCCAACGTCCTGACTTTC. Its translation: CASSHDRDSGANVLTF.

The chain employs TRBV9 and TRBJ1-2, with D unclear. The germline V gene encodes CDR1 SGDLS and CDR2 YYNGEE. V lost 4 bases and J lost 4, with 8 bases in between. The CDR3 is 12 amino acids. This chain's CDR3 is CASSPDVYGYTF. The CDR3 bases are TGTGCCAGCAGCCCGGACGTCTATGGCTACACCTTC.

This clone has just a few counts. The CDR3 DNA follows: TGTGCCAGCAGATCCGGCACCGGGACAGGGGGCGTGGGAAGGGGTGGCTACACCTTC. Protein sequence: CASRSGTGTGGVGRGGYTF. J is TRBJ1-2 and V is TRBV28; 12 nucleotides line up with TRBD1. The CDR3 is made up of 19 amino acids. V lost 6 bases, J lost 7 bases, and 21 bases stayed unmatched. Germline V gives CDR1 MDHEN, CDR2 SYDVKM.

DNA for the CDR3: TGTGCCAGCAGCTCCGGGGGGCGATCGAACATCTACGAGCAGTACTTC. Protein product: CASSSGGRSNIYEQYF. The gene calls are TRBV7-9 and TRBJ2-7; D may be TRBD2 (7 bases). This CDR3 spans 16 amino acids. The germline V gene encodes CDR1 SEHNR and CDR2 FQNEAQ (reference sequence). The V and J ends lost 4 bases and 3 bases respectively, with 19 bases between them.

This clone is a singleton in its sample. The rearrangement joins TRBV5-1 to TRBJ1-5, with 9 bases aligning to TRBD1. CDR3 size: 14 residues. With V trimmed by 3 bases and J by 4 bases, 2 bases remained unmatched. Germline CDR1 is SGHRS and CDR2 is YFSETQ. CDR3 nucleotides: TGCGCCAGCAGCTCCGGGACAGGGAATCAGCCCCAGCATTTT. Translated: CASSSGTGNQPQHF.

The gene calls are TRBV27 and TRBJ2-1; 8 bases are shared with TRBD2. The CDR3 length is 15 residues. CDR1 and CDR2 from the germline V gene are MNHEY and SMNVEV (reference sequence). V lost 8 bases, J lost 2 bases, and 8 bases stayed unmatched. CDR3 in DNA: TGTGCCAGCGGCTTGGGAGCGGGAGCCTACAATGAGCAGTTCTTC. Its translation is CASGLGAGAYNEQFF.

The chain employs TRBV7-9 and TRBJ1-1; D not resolved. The germline V gene has CDR1 SEHNR and CDR2 FQNEAQ (reference sequence). The V and J ends lost 4 bases and 0 bases respectively, with 6 bases between them. The CDR3 is 13 amino acids. In DNA form, the CDR3 reads TGTGCCAGCAGCTCGAACATGAACACTGAAGCTTTCTTT. The encoded protein is CASSSNMNTEAFF.

V gene TRBV28 combines with J gene TRBJ2-2; D remains unclear. This CDR3 region has 15 residues. Germline CDR1 is MDHEN and CDR2 is SYDVKM. V was pared by 0 bases and J by 8 bases, with 13 bases between. CDR3 DNA: TGTGCCAGCAGTTTATGGGGCTCCCGAACAGGGGAGCTGTTTTTT. Encoded protein: CASSLWGSRTGELFF.

This chain connects TRBV7-9 to TRBJ1-1; D remains ambiguous. This CDR3 spans 14 amino acids. The germline CDR1 and CDR2 sequences are SEHNR and FQNEAQ (reference sequence). V was pared by 1 base and J by 0 bases, with 6 bases between. CDR3 sequence (DNA): TGTGCCAGCAGCTTAGACAGAATGAACACTGAAGCTTTCTTT. Translating it yields CASSLDRMNTEAFF.

The CDR3 spells CASRSNLALQETQYF. CDR3 sequence (DNA): TGCGCCAGCAGATCAAATCTAGCGCTCCAAGAGACCCAGTACTTC. The rearrangement uses TRBV5-1 and TRBJ2-5; a weak D match, TRBD2 (6 bases). CDR3 length: 15 amino acids. Between the trimmed V and J ends, which lost 5 bases and 1 base, there was a span of 15 bases. CDR1 is SGHRS, CDR2 YFSETQ, per germline.

This chain uses TRBV14 with TRBJ1-6; D uncertain. Germline CDR1 and CDR2: SGHDN and FVKESK. This CDR3 region has 15 residues. The V gene lost 4 bases and the J gene lost 4 bases, with 11 bases spanning the gap. The DNA for the CDR3 is TGTGCCAGCAGCCCCTTGGGCAGATATAATTCACCCCTCCACTTT. This codes for CASSPLGRYNSPLHF.

The chain recombines TRBV19 with TRBJ2-7; perhaps TRBD1 as D (6 bases). V gave up 3 bases and J gave up 7 bases, with 19 bases separating them. CDR1 and CDR2 (germline): LNHDA, SQIVND (reference sequence). This CDR3 is 15 amino acids long. The CDR3: CASSMGHHFLGEQYF. The CDR3 DNA sequence: TGTGCCAGTAGTATGGGACACCACTTCTTGGGGGAGCAGTACTTC.

This clone was found once. The chain has TRBV7-3 and TRBJ1-2; D perhaps matches TRBD1 (5 bases). The CDR3 consists of 14 residues. Germline values: CDR1 SGHTA, CDR2 FQGTGA. The V end lost 5 bases, the J end lost 8 bases, and 18 bases lay between the germline ends. The CDR3 DNA reads TGTGCCAGCAGCCCGGCGGATGGGGCGAGGGGCTACACCTTC. Its protein is CASSPADGARGYTF.

This sequence joins TRBV28 and TRBJ2-3, with D possibly being TRBD2 (5 bases). The CDR3 totals 15 residues. Germline lookup yields CDR1 MDHEN and CDR2 SYDVKM. Trimming took 10 bases from V and 1 from J, leaving 18 bases between them. CDR3 in amino acids: CATTSSGRGTDTQYF. The CDR3, as DNA: TGTGCCACCACCTCCTCCGGGCGGGGCACAGATACGCAGTATTTT.

The chain employs TRBV5-8 and TRBJ1-4; 9 nucleotides match TRBD1. The CDR3 is 15 amino acids. The V and J ends lost 4 bases and 8 bases, in that order; junction bases with no gene match: 9. Germline CDR1 is SGHTS and CDR2 is YDEGEE. The CDR3 bases are TGTGCCAGCAGCCTGACCGGGACAGGGCGCGAAAAACTGTTTTTT. It is translated as CASSLTGTGREKLFF.

This chain connects TRBV18 to TRBJ1-3, with D perhaps TRBD1 (6 bases). V gave up 6 bases and J gave up 7 bases, with 22 bases separating them. The CDR3 totals 16 residues. Germline V lookup: CDR1 KGHSH, CDR2 LQKENI. The CDR3 region is CASSSTGGALGNTIYF. The CDR3 DNA is TGTGCCAGCTCGTCGACAGGAGGGGCCTTGGGGAACACCATATATTTT.

This chain uses TRBV6-5 with TRBJ2-2; D gene uncertain. The CDR3 runs 15 residues. V dropped 0 bases and J dropped 3 bases, with 8 bases sitting between them. Germline lookup yields CDR1 MNHEY and CDR2 SVGAGI. In nucleotides, the CDR3 is TGTGCCAGCAGTTACTCCCAGCCCCACACCGGGGAGCTGTTTTTT. Translating gives CASSYSQPHTGELFF.

In DNA form, the CDR3 reads TGTGCCAGCAGCTCTCGCCTGACAGGGAACTATGGCTACACCTTC. Encoded protein: CASSSRLTGNYGYTF. The rearrangement uses TRBV5-4 and TRBJ1-2; TRBD1 matches at 7 bases. The CDR3 covers 15 residues. Trimming at V came to 3 bases and at J to 2 bases, leaving 7 bases not matched to a gene. CDR1 SGHNT and CDR2 YYREEE come from the germline V gene (reference sequence).

CDR3 residues: CASSISRNNEQFF. CDR3 bases: TGTGCCAGCAGCATCTCAAGAAACAATGAGCAGTTCTTC. This sequence joins TRBV9 and TRBJ2-1, with D uncertain. The CDR3 runs to 13 residues. Germline-derived CDR1 and CDR2 are SGDLS and YYNGEE. Trimming left V 4 bases short and J 5 bases short, with 10 bases between.